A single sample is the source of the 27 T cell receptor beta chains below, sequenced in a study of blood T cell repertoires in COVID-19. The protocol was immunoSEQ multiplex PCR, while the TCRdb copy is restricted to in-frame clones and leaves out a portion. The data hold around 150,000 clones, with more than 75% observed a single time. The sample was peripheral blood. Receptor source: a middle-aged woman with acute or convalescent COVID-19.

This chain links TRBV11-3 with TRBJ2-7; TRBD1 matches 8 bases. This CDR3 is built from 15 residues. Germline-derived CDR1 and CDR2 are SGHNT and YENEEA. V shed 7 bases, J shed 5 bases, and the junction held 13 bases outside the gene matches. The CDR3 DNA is TGTGCCAGCAATCAGGGGGCGATTTGGTCCCACGAGCAGTACTTC. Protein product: CASNQGAIWSHEQYF.

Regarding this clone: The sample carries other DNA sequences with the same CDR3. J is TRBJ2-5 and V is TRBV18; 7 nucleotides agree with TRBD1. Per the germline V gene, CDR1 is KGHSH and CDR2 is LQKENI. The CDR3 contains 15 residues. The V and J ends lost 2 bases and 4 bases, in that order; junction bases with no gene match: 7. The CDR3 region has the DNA TGTGCCAGCTCACCAACGGGAACAGGGGTAGAGACCCAGTACTTC. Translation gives CASSPTGTGVETQYF.

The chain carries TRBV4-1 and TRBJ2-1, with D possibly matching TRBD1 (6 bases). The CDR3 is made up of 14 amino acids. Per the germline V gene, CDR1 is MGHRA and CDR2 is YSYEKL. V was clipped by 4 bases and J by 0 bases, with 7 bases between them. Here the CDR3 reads CASSPGHSYNEQFF. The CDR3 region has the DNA TGCGCCAGCAGCCCGGGACACTCCTACAATGAGCAGTTCTTC.

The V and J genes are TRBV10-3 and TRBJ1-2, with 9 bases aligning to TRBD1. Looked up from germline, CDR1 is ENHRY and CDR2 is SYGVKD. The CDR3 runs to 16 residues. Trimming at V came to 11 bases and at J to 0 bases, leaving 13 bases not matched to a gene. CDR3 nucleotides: TGTGCCTCATCACGGGGACAGGGCCTTCCTAACTATGGCTACACCTTC. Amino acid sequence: CASSRGQGLPNYGYTF.

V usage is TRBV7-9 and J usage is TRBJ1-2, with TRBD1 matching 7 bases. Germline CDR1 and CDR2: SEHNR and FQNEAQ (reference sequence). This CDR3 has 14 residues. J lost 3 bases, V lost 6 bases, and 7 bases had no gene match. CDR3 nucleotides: TGTGCCAGCAGTTCCCCGGGACAGCACTATGGCTACACCTTC. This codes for CASSSPGQHYGYTF.

The chain's CDR3 is CASSLTGVDTGELFF. The CDR3 DNA is TGTGCCAGCAGCCTAACAGGGGTCGACACCGGGGAGCTGTTTTTT. V is TRBV11-1 and J is TRBJ2-2; 7 bases are shared with TRBD1. Trimming took 5 bases from V and 3 from J; bases not matched to a gene: 6. CDR3 length equals 15 residues. Germline CDR1 is SGHAT and CDR2 is FQDESV (reference sequence). Full variable domain (rest looked up from reference TRBV11-1 and TRBJ2-2): EAEVAQSPRYKITEKSQAVAFWCDPISGHATLYWYRQILGQGPELLVQFQDESVVDDSQLPKDRFSAERLKGVDSTLKIQPAELGDSAMYLCASSLTGVDTGELFFGEGSRLTVL.

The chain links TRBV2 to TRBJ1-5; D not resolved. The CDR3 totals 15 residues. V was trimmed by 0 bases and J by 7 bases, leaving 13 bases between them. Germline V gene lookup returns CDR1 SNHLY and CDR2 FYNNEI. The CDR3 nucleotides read TGTGCCAGCAGTGAAGCGCTTGCCGGAGAGCAGCCCCAGCATTTT. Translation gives CASSEALAGEQPQHF.

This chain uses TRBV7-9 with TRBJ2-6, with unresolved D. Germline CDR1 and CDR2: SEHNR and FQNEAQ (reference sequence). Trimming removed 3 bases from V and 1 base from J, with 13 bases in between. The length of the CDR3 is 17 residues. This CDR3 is CASSFGEVTSGANVLTF. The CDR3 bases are TGTGCCAGCAGCTTCGGTGAGGTGACTTCTGGGGCCAACGTCCTGACTTTC.

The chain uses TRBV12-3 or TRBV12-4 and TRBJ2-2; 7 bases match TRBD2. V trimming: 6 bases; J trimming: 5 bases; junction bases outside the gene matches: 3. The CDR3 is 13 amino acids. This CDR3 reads CASSQAGTGELFF. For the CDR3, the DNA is TGTGCCAGCAGCCAAGCGGGGACCGGGGAGCTGTTTTTT.

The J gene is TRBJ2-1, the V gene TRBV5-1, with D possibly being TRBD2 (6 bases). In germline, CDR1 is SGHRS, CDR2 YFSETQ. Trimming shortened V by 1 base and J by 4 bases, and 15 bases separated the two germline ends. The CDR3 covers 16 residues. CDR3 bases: TGCGCCAGCAGCTTGATGTCCCAGGAGGGGTACAATGAGCAGTTCTTC. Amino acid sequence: CASSLMSQEGYNEQFF.

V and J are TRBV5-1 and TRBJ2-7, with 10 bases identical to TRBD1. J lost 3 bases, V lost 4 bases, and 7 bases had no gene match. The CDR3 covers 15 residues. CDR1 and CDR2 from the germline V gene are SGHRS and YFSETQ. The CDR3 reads CASSTWGQGNYEQYF. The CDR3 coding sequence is TGCGCCAGCAGCACGTGGGGACAGGGGAACTACGAGCAGTACTTC. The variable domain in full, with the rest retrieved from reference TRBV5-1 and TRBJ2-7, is KAGVTQTPRYLIKTRGQQVTLSCSPISGHRSVSWYQQTPGQGLQFLFEYFSETQRNKGNFPGRFSGRQFSNSRSEMNVSTLELGDSALYLCASSTWGQGNYEQYFGPGTRLTVT.

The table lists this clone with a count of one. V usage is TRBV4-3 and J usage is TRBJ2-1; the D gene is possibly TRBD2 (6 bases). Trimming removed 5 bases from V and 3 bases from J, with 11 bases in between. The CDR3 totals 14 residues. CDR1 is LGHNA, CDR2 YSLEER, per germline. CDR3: CASSGLADYNEQFF. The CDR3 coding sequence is TGCGCCAGCAGCGGGTTAGCGGACTACAATGAGCAGTTCTTC.

The CDR3 reads CASTAPGYGYTF. In nucleotides, the CDR3 is TGTGCCAGCACAGCCCCAGGCTATGGCTACACCTTC. This rearrangement joins TRBV6-5 to TRBJ1-2; D is unresolved. Trimming cost V 7 bases and J 4 bases, with 10 bases left between them. In germline, CDR1 is MNHEY, CDR2 SVGAGI. This CDR3 region has 12 residues.

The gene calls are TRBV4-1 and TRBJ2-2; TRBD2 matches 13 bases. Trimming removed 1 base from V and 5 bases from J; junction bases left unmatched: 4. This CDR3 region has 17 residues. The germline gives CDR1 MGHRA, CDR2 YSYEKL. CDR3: CASSQGTSGRGTGELFF. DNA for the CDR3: TGCGCCAGCAGCCAAGGGACTAGCGGGAGAGGGACCGGGGAGCTGTTTTTT.

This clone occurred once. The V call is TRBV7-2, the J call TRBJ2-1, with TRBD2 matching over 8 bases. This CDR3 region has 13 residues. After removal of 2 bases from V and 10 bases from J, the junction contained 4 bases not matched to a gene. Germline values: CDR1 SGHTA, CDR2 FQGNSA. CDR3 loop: CASSLSLAGEQFF. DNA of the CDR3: TGTGCCAGCAGCTTATCATTAGCGGGAGAGCAGTTCTTC.

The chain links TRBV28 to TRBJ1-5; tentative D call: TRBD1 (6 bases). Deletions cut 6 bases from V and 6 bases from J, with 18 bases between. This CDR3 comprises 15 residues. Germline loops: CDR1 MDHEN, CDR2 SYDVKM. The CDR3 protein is CASSLSQGRGQPQHF. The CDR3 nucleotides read TGTGCCAGCAGCCTATCCCAGGGGAGAGGTCAGCCCCAGCATTTT.

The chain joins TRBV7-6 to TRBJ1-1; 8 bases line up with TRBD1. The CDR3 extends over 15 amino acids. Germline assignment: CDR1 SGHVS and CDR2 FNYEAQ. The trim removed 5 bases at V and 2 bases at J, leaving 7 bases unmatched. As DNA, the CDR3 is TGTGCCAGCAGCGCATGGACAGGGTCTAACACTGAAGCTTTCTTT. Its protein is CASSAWTGSNTEAFF.

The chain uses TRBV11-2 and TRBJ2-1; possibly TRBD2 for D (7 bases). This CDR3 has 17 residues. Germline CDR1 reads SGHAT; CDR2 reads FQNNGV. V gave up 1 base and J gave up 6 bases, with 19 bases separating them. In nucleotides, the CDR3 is TGTGCCAGCAGCTTAGCGGGGGGCACCTTCGGGATCAATGAGCAGTTCTTC. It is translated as CASSLAGGTFGINEQFF.

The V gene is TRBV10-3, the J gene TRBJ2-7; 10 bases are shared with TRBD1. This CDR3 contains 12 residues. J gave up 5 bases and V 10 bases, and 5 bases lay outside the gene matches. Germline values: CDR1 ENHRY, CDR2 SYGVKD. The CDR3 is CATQDRGDEQYF. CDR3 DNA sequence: TGTGCCACCCAGGACAGGGGGGACGAGCAGTACTTC.

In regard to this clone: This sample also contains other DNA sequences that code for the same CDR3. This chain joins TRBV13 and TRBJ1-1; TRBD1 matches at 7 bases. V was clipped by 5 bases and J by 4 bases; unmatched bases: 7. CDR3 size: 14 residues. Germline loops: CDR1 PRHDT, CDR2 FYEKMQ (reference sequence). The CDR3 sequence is CASSRQGRGTEAFF. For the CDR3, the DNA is TGTGCCAGCAGCAGACAGGGAAGAGGCACTGAAGCTTTCTTT.

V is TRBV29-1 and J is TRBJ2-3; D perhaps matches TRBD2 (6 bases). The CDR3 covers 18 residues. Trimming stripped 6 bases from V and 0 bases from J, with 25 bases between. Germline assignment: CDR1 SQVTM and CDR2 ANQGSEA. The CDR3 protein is CSVEPHNLARASTDTQYF. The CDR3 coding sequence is TGCAGCGTAGAGCCCCACAACCTAGCGAGAGCAAGCACAGATACGCAGTATTTT.

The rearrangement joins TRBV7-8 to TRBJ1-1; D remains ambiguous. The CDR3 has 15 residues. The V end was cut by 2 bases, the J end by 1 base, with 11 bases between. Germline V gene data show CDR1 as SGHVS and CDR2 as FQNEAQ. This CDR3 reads CASSLLQSWNTEAFF. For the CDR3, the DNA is TGTGCCAGCAGCTTATTACAGAGCTGGAACACTGAAGCTTTCTTT.

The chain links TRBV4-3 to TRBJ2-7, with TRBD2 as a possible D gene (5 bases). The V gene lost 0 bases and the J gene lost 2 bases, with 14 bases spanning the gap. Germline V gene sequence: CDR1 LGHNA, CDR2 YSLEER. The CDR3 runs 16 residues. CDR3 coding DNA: TGCGCCAGCAGCCAAGAGCTAGGCGGGTCCGCCTACGAGCAGTACTTC. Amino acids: CASSQELGGSAYEQYF.

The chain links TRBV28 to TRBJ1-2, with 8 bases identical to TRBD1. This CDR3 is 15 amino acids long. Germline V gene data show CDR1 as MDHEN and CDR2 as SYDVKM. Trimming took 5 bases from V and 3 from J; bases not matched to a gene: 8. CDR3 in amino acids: CASSLSGTGHYGYTF. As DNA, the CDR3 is TGTGCCAGCAGTCTATCCGGGACAGGCCACTATGGCTACACCTTC.

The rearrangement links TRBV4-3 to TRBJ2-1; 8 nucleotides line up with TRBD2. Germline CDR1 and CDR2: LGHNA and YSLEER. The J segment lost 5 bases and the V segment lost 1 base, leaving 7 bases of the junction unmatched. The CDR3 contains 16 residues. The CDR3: CASSQVNRGGNNEQFF. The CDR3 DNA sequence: TGCGCCAGCAGCCAAGTAAATCGGGGGGGGAACAATGAGCAGTTCTTC.

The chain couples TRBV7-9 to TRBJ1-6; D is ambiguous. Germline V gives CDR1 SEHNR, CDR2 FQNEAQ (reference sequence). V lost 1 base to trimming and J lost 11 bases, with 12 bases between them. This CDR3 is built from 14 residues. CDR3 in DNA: TGTGCCAGCAGCTTAGTAGCGGAGCGGACACCCCTCCACTTT. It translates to CASSLVAERTPLHF.

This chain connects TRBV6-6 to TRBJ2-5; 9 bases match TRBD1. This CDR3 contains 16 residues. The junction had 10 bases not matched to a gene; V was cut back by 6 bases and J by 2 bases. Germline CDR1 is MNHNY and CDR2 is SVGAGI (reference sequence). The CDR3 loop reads CASSPGQGIYQETQYF. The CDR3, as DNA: TGTGCCAGCAGCCCGGGACAGGGAATTTATCAAGAGACCCAGTACTTC.